A selection of T cell receptor beta chains follows, all from one sample in a study of identifying expanded T cells in peripheral blood. The method was immunoSEQ multiplex PCR; TCRdb's version includes in-frame clones alone and lacks a portion of them. Altogether fewer than 130,000 clones are present, approximately 90% being singletons, with the ten largest covering around 15%. Sequencing was performed on blood. These receptors came from a person aged 18 to 70 in good health. Each CDR3 is given with its conserved first and last residue. The D gene is left open where the match is weak. The listing skips clone size in some rows; elsewhere it reads once, few, many or a size class.

size: -; D: -; J: TRBJ2-7; V: TRBV7-9; DNA: TGTGCCCTTGAAGGACCGCTCTCCTACGAGCAGTACTTC; CDR3: CALEGPLSYEQYF
size: -; D: TRBD1; J: TRBJ1-5; V: TRBV6-1; DNA: TGTGCCAGCAGTGAAGCGTCCAGCTATGGGGACAGGGGTTTTGGGCAGCCCCAGCATTTT; CDR3: CASSEASSYGDRGFGQPQHF
size: few; D: -; J: TRBJ2-5; V: TRBV7-2; DNA: TGTGCCAGCAGCTTATCCCAAACTCAAGAGACCCAGTACTTC; CDR3: CASSLSQTQETQYF
size: -; D: -; J: TRBJ2-7; V: TRBV5-6; DNA: TGTGCCAGCAGCTTAGGTTGGGGGGCATCCTACGAGCAGTACTTC; CDR3: CASSLGWGASYEQYF
size: -; D: -; J: TRBJ2-7; V: TRBV2; DNA: TGTGCCAGCAGTGAAGCGCCAGGCAGCATCTACGAGCAGTACTTC; CDR3: CASSEAPGSIYEQYF
size: -; D: -; J: TRBJ2-1; V: TRBV7-9; DNA: TGTGCCAGCAGCCCCGCAGTCTCATCCCCGCATAATGAGCAGTTCTTC; CDR3: CASSPAVSSPHNEQFF
size: -; D: TRBD2; J: TRBJ2-5; V: TRBV29-1; DNA: TGCAGCTCCTCGGGGACTAGCGGGGGGTTGGAGACCCAGTACTTC; CDR3: CSSSGTSGGLETQYF
size: -; D: -; J: TRBJ2-5; V: TRBV7-8; DNA: TGTGCCAGCAGCTTCCTTCGGGGGAACCAAGAGACCCAGTACTTC; CDR3: CASSFLRGNQETQYF
size: few; D: TRBD2; J: TRBJ2-3; V: TRBV18; DNA: TGTGCCAGCTCACCGCCTAGCGGGTGGGTTACGCAGTATTTT; CDR3: CASSPPSGWVTQYF
size: -; D: TRBD1; J: TRBJ1-2; V: TRBV29-1; DNA: TGCAGCGCGGGGCAGGGGGAAGGGGGCTACACCTTC; CDR3: CSAGQGEGGYTF
size: once; D: -; J: TRBJ2-6; V: TRBV6-5; DNA: TGTGCCAGCAGTTACTCGAGCTCTGGGGCCAACGTCCTGACTTTC; CDR3: CASSYSSSGANVLTF
size: -; D: -; J: TRBJ1-2; V: TRBV7-9; DNA: TGTGCCAGCAGCCCGGACACATCCTATGGCTACACCTTC; CDR3: CASSPDTSYGYTF
size: -; D: -; J: TRBJ1-1; V: TRBV27; DNA: TGTGCCAGCAGTTTCCGGGCGAGGGGAAACACTGAAGCTTTCTTT; CDR3: CASSFRARGNTEAFF
size: -; D: TRBD1; J: TRBJ1-1; V: TRBV2; DNA: TGTGCCAGCAGTGCCGCAGGGGGAGAGGTGAACACTGAAGCTTTCTTT; CDR3: CASSAAGGEVNTEAFF
size: -; D: -; J: TRBJ2-7; V: TRBV7-7; DNA: TGTGCCAGCAGCTTCTACGAGCAGTACTTC; CDR3: CASSFYEQYF
size: -; D: -; J: TRBJ1-2; V: TRBV18; DNA: TGTGCCAGCTCACCTATAAGCGGAGGGTTCTACACCTTC; CDR3: CASSPISGGFYTF
size: -; D: TRBD2; J: TRBJ2-1; V: TRBV5-1; DNA: TGCGCCAGCAGCCCGGGACTAGCGGGGGCCTCGGATGAGCAGTTCTTC; CDR3: CASSPGLAGASDEQFF
size: -; D: TRBD1; J: TRBJ1-4; V: TRBV4-3; DNA: TGCGCCAGCAGCCAGGGGGACAGGGGGATTGAAAAACTGTTTTTT; CDR3: CASSQGDRGIEKLFF
size: few; D: -; J: TRBJ1-2; V: TRBV5-6; DNA: TGTGCCAGCAGCTTGGGGGGGCGGGGCCGAAACTATGGCTACACCTTC; CDR3: CASSLGGRGRNYGYTF
size: few; D: TRBD1; J: TRBJ1-6; V: TRBV28; DNA: TGTGCCAGCAGCCTGGACAGGGGGGGCCTCCACTTT; CDR3: CASSLDRGGLHF
size: once; D: -; J: TRBJ1-2; V: TRBV29-1; DNA: TGCAGCGTTGTTGAGGGGGAATATAATGGCTACACCTTC; CDR3: CSVVEGEYNGYTF
size: -; D: -; J: TRBJ1-5; V: TRBV27; DNA: TGTGCCAGCAGTTCAGGCCTCAATCAGCCCCAGCATTTT; CDR3: CASSSGLNQPQHF
size: -; D: TRBD1; J: TRBJ2-7; V: TRBV15; DNA: TGTGCCACCAGCCGGGACAGGCTGAACTCCTACGAGCAGTACTTC; CDR3: CATSRDRLNSYEQYF
size: -; D: TRBD1; J: TRBJ2-7; V: TRBV11-1; DNA: TGTGCCAGCAGCTCATCCTATGCAGGGGGCGAGCAGTACTTC; CDR3: CASSSSYAGGEQYF
size: -; D: -; J: TRBJ2-3; V: TRBV6-1; DNA: TGTGCCAGCATAGGGGTCACAGATACGCAGTATTTT; CDR3: CASIGVTDTQYF
size: -; D: -; J: TRBJ1-2; V: TRBV10-3; DNA: TGTGCCATCAGTGAGTCGGGGGACGGCTACACCTTC; CDR3: CAISESGDGYTF
size: -; D: -; J: TRBJ1-1; V: TRBV5-8; DNA: TGTGCCAGCAGCCGATCCGACCGGAGTTGGAACACTGAAGCTTTCTTT; CDR3: CASSRSDRSWNTEAFF
size: -; D: -; J: TRBJ1-3; V: TRBV5-6; DNA: TGTGCCAGCAGCTTTTTCAGGGTACAGGGTGGAAACACCATATATTTT; CDR3: CASSFFRVQGGNTIYF
size: -; D: -; J: TRBJ1-5; V: TRBV10-3; DNA: TGTGCCATCAGTGTAGGCAATAGCAATCAGCCCCAGCATTTT; CDR3: CAISVGNSNQPQHF
size: -; D: -; J: TRBJ2-7; V: TRBV14; DNA: TGTGCCAGCAGCCAAGGATTCGGGGGGTTTCAGGGGCCCTACGAGCAGTACTTC; CDR3: CASSQGFGGFQGPYEQYF
size: -; D: -; J: TRBJ2-4; V: TRBV6-6; DNA: TGTGCCAGCAGCCCACAGGGTCCCAAAAACATTCAGTACTTC; CDR3: CASSPQGPKNIQYF
size: -; D: -; J: TRBJ1-6; V: TRBV6-5; DNA: TGTGCCAGCAGTCGCTGGGCAGGGACGGATTCACCCCTCCACTTT; CDR3: CASSRWAGTDSPLHF
size: -; D: -; J: TRBJ1-1; V: TRBV4-2; DNA: TGTGCCAGCAGCCAAGCCCACGGGCGGCCTGAAGCTTTCTTT; CDR3: CASSQAHGRPEAFF
size: -; D: TRBD1; J: TRBJ2-7; V: TRBV23-1; DNA: TGCGCCAGCAGTCAAATCGGGACAGGGGGACCCGAGCAGTACTTC; CDR3: CASSQIGTGGPEQYF
size: -; D: -; J: TRBJ1-6; V: TRBV10-3; DNA: TGTGCCACCCACCCAGGCAGTGTATCCTATAATTCACCCCTCCACTTT; CDR3: CATHPGSVSYNSPLHF
size: few; D: -; J: TRBJ2-2; V: TRBV4-2; DNA: TGTGCCAGCAGCCAAGTCGGGGGCTCGGACACCGGGGAGCTGTTTTTT; CDR3: CASSQVGGSDTGELFF
size: once; D: -; J: TRBJ1-1; V: TRBV11-2; DNA: TGTGCCAGCAGCTTAGCCTCGACGGTAGTGACTGAAGCTTTCTTT; CDR3: CASSLASTVVTEAFF